Below are 19 T cell receptor beta chains sequenced from a single sample in a study of glioma-infiltrating T cells after dendritic cell vaccination. Here immunoSEQ multiplex PCR was the method, and the copy in TCRdb shows in-frame clones only, minus some. The data contain about 99,000 clones, approximately 80% of them seen just once; the ten biggest clones take up 5.4%. Noted time point: after dendritic cell vaccination, including at tumor progression/relapse. The specimen comprised blood, sampled after dendritic cell vaccination. These TCRs come from a human donor with glioblastoma.

This chain joins TRBV6-5 and TRBJ2-1; 9 bases fit TRBD2. Germline-derived CDR1 and CDR2 are MNHEY and SVGAGI. The CDR3 has 15 residues. V lost 4 bases, J lost 8 bases, and 9 bases stayed unmatched. CDR3: CASSLAGAVTDEQFF. The CDR3 nucleotides are TGTGCCAGCAGTTTAGCGGGGGCCGTTACGGATGAGCAGTTCTTC.

V usage is TRBV15 and J usage is TRBJ2-5, with 11 nucleotides matching TRBD1. Germline CDR1 and CDR2: LNHNV and YYDKDF (reference sequence). Trimming at V came to 8 bases and at J to 5 bases, leaving 1 base not matched to a gene. The CDR3 is 12 amino acids. The CDR3 loop is CATGTGGETQYF. The CDR3 bases are TGTGCCACCGGGACAGGGGGGGAGACCCAGTACTTC.

The chain recombines TRBV19 with TRBJ1-5, with no clear D. Germline CDR1 is LNHDA and CDR2 is SQIVND (reference sequence). V was cut by 6 bases and J by 4 bases, with 7 bases left in between. This CDR3 is 12 amino acids long. The CDR3, as DNA: TGTGCCAGTAGGACAAGAAATCAGCCCCAGCATTTT. Its translation is CASRTRNQPQHF.

The V gene is TRBV9, the J gene TRBJ2-1; 7 nucleotides line up with TRBD2. Germline lookup yields CDR1 SGDLS and CDR2 YYNGEE. After removal of 2 bases from V and 7 bases from J, the junction contained 12 bases not matched to a gene. The CDR3 extends over 16 amino acids. This CDR3 reads CASSVGLNPLRNEQFF. CDR3 in DNA: TGTGCCAGCAGCGTGGGACTAAACCCGCTGAGGAATGAGCAGTTCTTC.

The chain is built from TRBV9 and TRBJ2-1; tentative D call: TRBD2 (5 bases). Germline CDR1 reads SGDLS; CDR2 reads YYNGEE. The V end lost 4 bases, the J end lost 7 bases, and 21 bases lay between the germline ends. CDR3 length: 16 residues. CDR3 region: CASSPREGPRWNEQFF. The CDR3 DNA follows: TGTGCCAGCAGCCCCCGTGAGGGTCCCAGATGGAATGAGCAGTTCTTC.

The CDR3 sequence is CASSALQGSNEKLFF. CDR3 nucleotides: TGTGCCAGCAGCGCCCTACAGGGGTCTAATGAAAAACTGTTTTTT. The rearrangement joins TRBV9 to TRBJ1-4, with 7 bases fitting TRBD1. In germline, CDR1 is SGDLS, CDR2 YYNGEE. The CDR3 runs to 15 residues. V shed 3 bases and J 3 bases; nucleotides not matched to a gene: 5. Filled out from reference TRBV9 and TRBJ1-4, the complete variable domain reads DSGVTQTPKHLITATGQRVTLRCSPRSGDLSVYWYQQSLDQGLQFLIQYYNGEERAKGNILERFSAQQFPDLHSELNLSSLELGDSALYFCASSALQGSNEKLFFGSGTQLSVL.

The CDR3 coding sequence is TGTGCCACCAGTCGTTTCGGGACAGGGGTTGACGAGCAGTACTTC. This encodes CATSRFGTGVDEQYF. The chain employs TRBV15 and TRBJ2-7; 10 bases line up with TRBD1. V was pared by 6 bases and J by 5 bases, with 10 bases of the junction left unmatched. CDR3 length: 15 residues. CDR1 and CDR2 (germline): LNHNV, YYDKDF (reference sequence).

The chain carries TRBV7-9 and TRBJ2-5, with no clear D. V was clipped by 1 base and J by 3 bases, with 12 bases between them. CDR3 size: 15 residues. Germline V gene data show CDR1 as SEHNR and CDR2 as FQNEAQ (reference sequence). The CDR3 sequence is CASSLELQAEETQYF. As DNA, the CDR3 is TGTGCCAGCAGCTTAGAACTCCAGGCTGAAGAGACCCAGTACTTC.

This clone was detected once. The gene calls are TRBV2 and TRBJ1-1; no definite D call. Looked up from germline, CDR1 is SNHLY and CDR2 is FYNNEI. The CDR3 length is 14 residues. Trimming took 7 bases from V and 7 from J, leaving 19 bases between them. CDR3 DNA sequence: TGTGCCAGCACCGAACGCCAGGTGGGTTTTGAAGCTTTCTTT. This translates into CASTERQVGFEAFF.

This clone was observed a single time. The J gene is TRBJ2-5, the V gene TRBV19, with unresolved D. The CDR3 length is 13 residues. Deletions cut 0 bases from V and 3 bases from J, with 5 bases between. Germline CDR1 reads LNHDA; CDR2 reads SQIVND (reference sequence). The CDR3: CASSIDYEETQYF. Here the CDR3 DNA reads TGTGCCAGTAGTATAGACTACGAAGAGACCCAGTACTTC.

The chain joins TRBV6-6 to TRBJ2-3, with D possibly matching TRBD1 (5 bases). Germline V lookup: CDR1 MNHNY, CDR2 SVGAGI (reference sequence). CDR3 length equals 15 residues. V was cut by 2 bases and J by 6 bases, with 15 bases left in between. In DNA, the CDR3 is TGTGCCAGCAGTTACAATGGGGCTGGATTGGATACGCAGTATTTT. This codes for CASSYNGAGLDTQYF.

Notes on this clone: At one end the junction does not follow the germline gene, possibly because of a read error. The rearrangement links TRBV2 to TRBJ2-1, with 9 nucleotides matching TRBD2. CDR1 SNHLY and CDR2 FYNNEI come from the germline V gene. CDR3 length equals 14 residues. The CDR3 is CTSLYLAGSNEQFF. CDR3 coding DNA: TGTACCAGCCTGTACCTAGCGGGGAGCAATGAGCAGTTCTTC.

This clone appeared once. The J gene is TRBJ2-2, the V gene TRBV5-1, with D possibly TRBD2 on 6 matching bases. CDR1 and CDR2 from the germline V gene are SGHRS and YFSETQ. CDR3 length: 18 amino acids. Trimming removed 4 bases from V and 5 bases from J, with 24 bases in between. CDR3 bases: TGCGCCAGCAGCCCCCCCTTTGCGGTAGCGGACCAGACCGGGGAGCTGTTTTTT. Translated, it gives CASSPPFAVADQTGELFF.

V usage is TRBV29-1 and J usage is TRBJ1-1; 9 bases map to TRBD1. The V gene's germline CDR1 is SQVTM and CDR2 ANQGSEA. The CDR3 runs to 13 residues. Unmatched junction bases numbered 5, after V lost 5 bases and J lost 4 bases. Written as DNA, the CDR3 is TGCAGCGTTAACAGGGGGCATGGCACTGAAGCTTTCTTT. Its translation is CSVNRGHGTEAFF. The whole variable domain, filled in from reference TRBV29-1 and TRBJ1-1, reads SAVISQKPSRDICQRGTSLTIQCQVDSQVTMMFWYRQQPGQSLTLIATANQGSEATYESGFVIDKFPISRPNLTFSTLTVSNMSPEDSSIYLCSVNRGHGTEAFFGQGTRLTVV.

The chain has TRBV10-2 and TRBJ2-5; TRBD1 aligns across 12 bases. CDR3 length equals 16 residues. V lost 6 bases, J lost 4 bases, and 9 bases stayed unmatched. Per germline, CDR1 WSHSY and CDR2 SAAADI. As DNA, the CDR3 is TGCGCCAGCAGCGGGGGGACAGGGGGCGTCGGAGAGACCCAGTACTTC. Protein: CASSGGTGGVGETQYF.

This sequence joins TRBV15 and TRBJ1-2; TRBD1 might be the D (6 bases). CDR3 length equals 13 residues. V gave up 4 bases and J gave up 3 bases, with 9 bases separating them. Germline V gives CDR1 LNHNV, CDR2 YYDKDF (reference sequence). The CDR3 here is CATSIQGHYGYTF. The CDR3 nucleotides read TGTGCCACCAGCATACAGGGCCACTATGGCTACACCTTC.

The rearrangement links TRBV2 to TRBJ2-3; the D gene is possibly TRBD2 (6 bases). V dropped 6 bases and J dropped 2 bases, with 15 bases sitting between them. The CDR3 runs 15 residues. Germline CDR1 and CDR2: SNHLY and FYNNEI. As DNA, the CDR3 is TGTGCCAGCAGGCCCGGGGGAGCCACCACAGATACGCAGTATTTT. This sequence encodes CASRPGGATTDTQYF.

The chain carries TRBV28 and TRBJ1-1; D gene uncertain. The CDR3 spans 11 residues. Deletions cut 3 bases from V and 7 bases from J, with 6 bases between. CDR1 and CDR2 from the germline V gene are MDHEN and SYDVKM. The CDR3 spells CASSFVGEAFF. The CDR3 coding sequence is TGTGCCAGCAGTTTTGTCGGTGAAGCTTTCTTT.

V is TRBV6-1 and J is TRBJ1-2; D perhaps matches TRBD1 (6 bases). This CDR3 region has 14 residues. Trimming removed 6 bases from V and 2 bases from J, with 13 bases in between. The germline V gene has CDR1 MNHNS and CDR2 SASEGT. The CDR3 DNA reads as TGTGCCAGCAGGGCCCCGGACAGCAACTATGGCTACACCTTC. This encodes CASRAPDSNYGYTF.